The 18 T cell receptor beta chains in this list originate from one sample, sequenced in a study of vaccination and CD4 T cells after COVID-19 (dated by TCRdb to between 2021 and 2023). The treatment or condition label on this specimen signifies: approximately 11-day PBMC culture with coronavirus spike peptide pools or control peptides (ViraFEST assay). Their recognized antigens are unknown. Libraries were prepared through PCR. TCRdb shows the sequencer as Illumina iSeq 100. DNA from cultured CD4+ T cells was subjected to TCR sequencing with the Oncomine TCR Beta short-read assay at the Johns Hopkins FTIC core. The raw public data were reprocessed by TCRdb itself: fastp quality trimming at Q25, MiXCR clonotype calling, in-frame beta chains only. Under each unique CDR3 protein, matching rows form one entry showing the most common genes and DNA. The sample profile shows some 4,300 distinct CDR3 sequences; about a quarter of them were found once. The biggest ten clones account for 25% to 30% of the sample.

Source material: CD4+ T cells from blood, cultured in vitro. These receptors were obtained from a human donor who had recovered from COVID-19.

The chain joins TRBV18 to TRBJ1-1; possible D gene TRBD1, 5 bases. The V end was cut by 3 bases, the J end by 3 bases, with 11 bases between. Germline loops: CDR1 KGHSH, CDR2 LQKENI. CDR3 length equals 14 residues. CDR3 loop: CASSPRVGYTEAFF. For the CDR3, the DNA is TGTGCCAGCTCACCCAGGGTGGGGTACACTGAAGCTTTCTTT.

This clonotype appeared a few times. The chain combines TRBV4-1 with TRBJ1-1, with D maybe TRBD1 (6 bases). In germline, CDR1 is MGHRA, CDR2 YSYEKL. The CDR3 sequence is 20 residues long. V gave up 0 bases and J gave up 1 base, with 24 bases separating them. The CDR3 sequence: CASSQDRRQGRVKRNTEAFF. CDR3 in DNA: TGCGCCAGCAGCCAAGACCGACGGCAGGGGCGTGTCAAAAGGAACACTGAAGCTTTCTTT.

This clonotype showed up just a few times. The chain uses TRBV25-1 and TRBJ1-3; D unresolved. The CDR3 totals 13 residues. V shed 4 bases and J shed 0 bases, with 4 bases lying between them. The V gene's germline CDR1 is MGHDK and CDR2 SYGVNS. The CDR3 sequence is CASSGNSGNTIYF. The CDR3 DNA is TGTGCCAGCAGTGGGAACTCTGGAAACACCATATATTTT.

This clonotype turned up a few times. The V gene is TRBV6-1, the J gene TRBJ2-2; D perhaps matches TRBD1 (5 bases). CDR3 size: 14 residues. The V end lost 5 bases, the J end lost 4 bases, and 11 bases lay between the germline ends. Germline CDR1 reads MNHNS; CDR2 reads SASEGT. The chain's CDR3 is CASSLRQFTGELFF. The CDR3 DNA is TGTGCCAGCAGTCTTAGACAGTTCACCGGGGAGCTGTTTTTT.

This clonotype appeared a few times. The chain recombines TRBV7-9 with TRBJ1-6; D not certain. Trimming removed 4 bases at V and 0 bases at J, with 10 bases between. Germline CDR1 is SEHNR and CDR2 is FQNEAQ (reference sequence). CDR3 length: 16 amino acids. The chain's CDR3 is CASSSPPSSYNSPLHF. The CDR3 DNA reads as TGTGCCAGCAGCTCACCTCCTAGCTCCTATAATTCACCCCTCCACTTT.

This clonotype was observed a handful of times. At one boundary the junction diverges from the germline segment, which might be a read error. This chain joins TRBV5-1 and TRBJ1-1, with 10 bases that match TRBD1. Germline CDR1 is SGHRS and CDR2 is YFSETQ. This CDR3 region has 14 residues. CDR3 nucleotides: TGCGCCAGCAGCTTGTCCGGGACAGGGGATGAAGCTTTTTTT. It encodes CASSLSGTGDEAFF.

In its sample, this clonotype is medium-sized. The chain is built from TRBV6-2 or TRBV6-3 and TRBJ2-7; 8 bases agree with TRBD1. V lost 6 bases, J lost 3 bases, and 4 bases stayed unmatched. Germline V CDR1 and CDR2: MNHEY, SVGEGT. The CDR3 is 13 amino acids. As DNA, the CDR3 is TGTGCCAGCAGATCGACAGGGGACTACGAGCAGTACTTC. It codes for CASRSTGDYEQYF.

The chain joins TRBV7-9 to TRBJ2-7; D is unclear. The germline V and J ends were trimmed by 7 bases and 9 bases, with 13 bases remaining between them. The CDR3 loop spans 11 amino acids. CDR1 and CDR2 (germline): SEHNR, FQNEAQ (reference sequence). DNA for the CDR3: TGTGCCAGCACTCCCGCTGGGCGGCAGTACTTC. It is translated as CASTPAGRQYF.

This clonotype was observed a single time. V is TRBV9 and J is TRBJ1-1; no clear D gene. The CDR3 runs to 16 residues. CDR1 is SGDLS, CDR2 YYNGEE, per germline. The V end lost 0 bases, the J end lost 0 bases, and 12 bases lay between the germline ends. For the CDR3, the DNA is TGTGCCAGCAGCGTAGAACCCCGGATGATGAACACTGAAGCTTTCTTT. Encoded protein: CASSVEPRMMNTEAFF.

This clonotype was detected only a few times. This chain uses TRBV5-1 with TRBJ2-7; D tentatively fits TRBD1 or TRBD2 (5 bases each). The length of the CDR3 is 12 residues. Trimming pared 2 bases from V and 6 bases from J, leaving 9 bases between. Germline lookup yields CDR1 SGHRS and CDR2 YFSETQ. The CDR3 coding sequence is TGCGCCAGCAGCTTTGGGGGTCCCGAGCAGTACTTC. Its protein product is CASSFGGPEQYF. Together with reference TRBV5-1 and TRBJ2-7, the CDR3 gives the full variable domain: KAGVTQTPRYLIKTRGQQVTLSCSPISGHRSVSWYQQTPGQGLQFLFEYFSETQRNKGNFPGRFSGRQFSNSRSEMNVSTLELGDSALYLCASSFGGPEQYFGPGTRLTVT.

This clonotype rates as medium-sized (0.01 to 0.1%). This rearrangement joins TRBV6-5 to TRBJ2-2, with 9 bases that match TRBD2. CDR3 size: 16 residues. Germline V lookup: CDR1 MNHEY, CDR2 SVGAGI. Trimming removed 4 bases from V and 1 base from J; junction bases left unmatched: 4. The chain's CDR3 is CASSSFSGGNTGELFF. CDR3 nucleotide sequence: TGTGCCAGCAGTTCCTTTAGCGGGGGGAACACCGGGGAGCTGTTTTTT.

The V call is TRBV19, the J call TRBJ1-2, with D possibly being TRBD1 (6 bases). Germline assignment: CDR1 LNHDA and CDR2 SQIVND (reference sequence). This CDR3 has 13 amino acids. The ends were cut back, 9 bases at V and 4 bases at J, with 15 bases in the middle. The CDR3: CASRQQGIYGYTF. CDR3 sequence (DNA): TGTGCCAGCCGACAACAGGGAATCTATGGCTACACCTTC.

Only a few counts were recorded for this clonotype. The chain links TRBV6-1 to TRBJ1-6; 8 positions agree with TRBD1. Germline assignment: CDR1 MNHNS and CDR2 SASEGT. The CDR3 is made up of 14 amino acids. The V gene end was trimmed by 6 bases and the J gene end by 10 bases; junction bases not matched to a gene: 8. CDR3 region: CASRGQGGTSPLHF. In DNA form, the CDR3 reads TGTGCCAGCAGAGGACAGGGTGGTACCTCACCCCTCCACTTT.

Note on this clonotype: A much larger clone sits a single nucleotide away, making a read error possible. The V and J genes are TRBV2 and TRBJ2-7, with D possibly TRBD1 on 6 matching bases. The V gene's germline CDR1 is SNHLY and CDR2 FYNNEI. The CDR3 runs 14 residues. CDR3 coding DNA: TGTGCCAGCAGTCCGGGACAACGACGCTACGAGCAGCACTTC. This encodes CASSPGQRRYEQHF.

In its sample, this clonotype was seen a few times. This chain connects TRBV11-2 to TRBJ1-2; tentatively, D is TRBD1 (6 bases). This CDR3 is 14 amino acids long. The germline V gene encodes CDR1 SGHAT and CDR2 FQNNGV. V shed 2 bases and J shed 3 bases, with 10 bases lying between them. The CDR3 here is CASSLTGRDYGYTF. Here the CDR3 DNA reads TGTGCCAGCAGCTTAACAGGGCGAGACTATGGCTACACCTTC.

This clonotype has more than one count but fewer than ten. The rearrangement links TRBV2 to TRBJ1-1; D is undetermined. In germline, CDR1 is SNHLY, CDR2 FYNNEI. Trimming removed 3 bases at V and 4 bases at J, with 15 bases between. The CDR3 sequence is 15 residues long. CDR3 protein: CASSDGFIAATEAFF. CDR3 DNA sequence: TGTGCCAGCAGTGACGGATTTATTGCTGCCACTGAAGCTTTCTTT.

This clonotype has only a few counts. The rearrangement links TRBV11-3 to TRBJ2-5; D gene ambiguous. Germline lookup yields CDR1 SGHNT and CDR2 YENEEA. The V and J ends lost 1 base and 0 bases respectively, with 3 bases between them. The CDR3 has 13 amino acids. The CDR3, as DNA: TGTGCCAGCAGCTTAGCCTACCAAGAGACCCAGTACTTC. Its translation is CASSLAYQETQYF. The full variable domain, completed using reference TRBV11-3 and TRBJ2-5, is EAGVVQSPRYKIIEKKQPVAFWCNPISGHNTLYWYLQNLGQGPELLIRYENEEAVDDSQLPKDRFSAERLKGVDSTLKIQPAELGDSAVYLCASSLAYQETQYFGPGTRLLVL.

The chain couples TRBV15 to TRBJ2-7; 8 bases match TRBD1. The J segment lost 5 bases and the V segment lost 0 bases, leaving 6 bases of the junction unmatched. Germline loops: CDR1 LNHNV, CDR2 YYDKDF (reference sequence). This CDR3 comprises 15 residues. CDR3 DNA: TGTGCCACCAGCAGAGATTGGAACAGGGGGAACGAGCAGTACTTC. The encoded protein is CATSRDWNRGNEQYF.